The source of this TCR beta chain is a study of TIL therapy for anti-PD-1-resistant metastatic lung cancer. About this clone: Antigen: not known.

The CDR3 contains 13 residues. Trimming left V 1 base short and J 7 bases short, with 10 bases between. Germline V gene sequence: CDR1 SEHNR, CDR2 FQNEAQ (reference sequence). Time point in this sample: pre-treatment sample, taken before nivolumab and TIL therapy. Study-level findings and limits: Infused TIL clonotypes partially replaced the baseline blood repertoire, then decayed over months. This highly selected cohort may not generalize to typical lung cancer patients.

This was the immunoSEQ v3 assay. Profiling relied on immunoSEQ multiplex PCR, and the TCRdb table lists in-frame clones only, not all of them. There are about 59,000 clones in the sample; more than 60% occur only once, and 1.8% lies in the top ten. This receptor was taken from a person aged 25-85 years with non-small cell lung cancer. This chain links TRBV7-9 with TRBJ1-1; D is perhaps TRBD1 (5 bases). The source material was blood, sampled at baseline. CDR3 nucleotide sequence: TGTGCCAGCAGCTTAGTAGGGGAACTTGAAGCTTTCTTT. Its translation is CASSLVGELEAFF.